This TCR beta chain was sequenced for a study of T cells in women clearing cervical HPV infection. The CDR3 is 14 amino acids. Trimming cost V 5 bases and J 3 bases, with 14 bases left between them. CDR1 is SEHNR and CDR2 is FQNEAQ in the germline V gene (reference sequence). With respect to this clone: The read terminates 3 residues before the CDR3 end, so the remaining end is supplied by the germline J gene.

The method was immunoSEQ multiplex PCR; TCRdb's version includes in-frame clones alone and lacks a portion of them. The table lists roughly 15,000 clones. The specimen sequenced was blood buffy coat. The chain uses TRBV7-9 and TRBJ2-7; maybe TRBD1 (5 bases). The TCR sequence derives from a woman aged 18 to 75 with a cervical HPV16 infection that either progressed to CIN3+ or cleared (not recorded which). CDR3 loop: CASSRVQGVYEQYF. The sequenced part of the CDR3 DNA is TGTGCCAGCAGCCGGGTGCAAGGGGTCTACGAG.